This TCR beta chain was captured in a study of early T cells in non-severe SARS-CoV-2 infection. The wider study: Unsorted whole blood bulk RNA was sequenced, with unpaired chains.

The TCR library protocol was used to attach unique molecular identifiers. These identifiers were attached to individual cDNA molecules. MiXCR, run by TCRdb on the 5' RACE reads, gives a single entry per CDR3 protein. The sample consists of some 50,000 distinct CDR3 sequences, about 4.2% of them appearing once. This clonotype has a count of ten or more. CDR1 is DFQATT and CDR2 is SNEGSKA in the germline V gene (reference sequence). V dropped 6 bases and J dropped 2 bases, with 15 bases sitting between them. The CDR3 has 14 residues. This sequence originates from an adult who was a healthcare worker with PCR-confirmed SARS-CoV-2 infection or an uninfected control (not recorded which). The chain joins TRBV20-1 to TRBJ2-3; D is undetermined. Sequenced input: whole blood. The CDR3 here is CSAPKARDTDTQYF. CDR3 nucleotide sequence: TGCAGTGCCCCGAAGGCAAGGGACACAGATACGCAGTATTTT.